The 15 T cell receptor beta chains below were found in one sample sequenced in a study of blood T cell repertoires in COVID-19. Sequencing was performed with immunoSEQ multiplex PCR; in TCRdb, only in-frame clones are kept and a portion is missing. The sample has 150,000 to 180,000 clones, about 90% seen once; the top ten hold less than 0.6%. Specimen: peripheral blood. The receptor source for this set is a man aged 50-60 years with acute or convalescent COVID-19.

The chain joins TRBV27 to TRBJ1-5, with D perhaps matching TRBD1 (6 bases). Trimming left V 7 bases short and J 6 bases short, with 13 bases between. Germline CDR1 MNHEY, CDR2 SMNVEV (reference sequence). The CDR3 covers 13 residues. In DNA, the CDR3 is TGTGCCAGCACGGGGGGCAGGGGTCAGCCCCAGCATTTT. Encoded protein: CASTGGRGQPQHF.

This chain uses TRBV10-3 with TRBJ1-6, with TRBD1 identical over 7 bases. Germline trimming cut 7 bases from V and 5 bases from J; bases unmatched to any gene: 2. The CDR3 consists of 13 residues. Germline V gene data show CDR1 as ENHRY and CDR2 as SYGVKD. The CDR3 nucleotides read TGTGCCATCACTGGACAGGATAATTCACCCCTCCACTTT. As protein: CAITGQDNSPLHF.

The chain links TRBV4-3 to TRBJ1-6; 8 bases are shared with TRBD1. V dropped 4 bases and J dropped 9; count of bases not matched to a gene: 11. The CDR3 contains 16 residues. CDR1 is LGHNA and CDR2 is YSLEER in the germline V gene. CDR3 loop: CASSRNPTGGGSPLHF. The CDR3, as DNA: TGCGCCAGCAGCCGCAATCCCACAGGGGGGGGTTCACCCCTCCACTTT.

The rearrangement links TRBV7-2 to TRBJ2-1, with D unresolved. This CDR3 spans 14 amino acids. Deletions cut 2 bases from V and 6 bases from J, with 11 bases between. From germline, CDR1 is SGHTA and CDR2 FQGNSA. CDR3 in DNA: TGTGCCAGCAGCTTACTCTGGCAATCCAATGAGCAGTTCTTC. Translation: CASSLLWQSNEQFF.

The V call is TRBV7-9, the J call TRBJ2-1, with TRBD2 identical over 7 bases. Germline V CDR1 and CDR2: SEHNR, FQNEAQ (reference sequence). After removal of 5 bases from V and 1 base from J, the junction contained 8 bases not matched to a gene. This CDR3 has 16 amino acids. The CDR3 region is CASSPRPSGSYNEQFF. In DNA, the CDR3 is TGTGCCAGCAGCCCCCGCCCTAGCGGATCCTACAATGAGCAGTTCTTC.

The genes are TRBV20-1 and TRBJ2-7; D is perhaps TRBD1 (6 bases). Between the trimmed V and J ends, which lost 6 bases and 6 bases, there was a span of 12 bases. This CDR3 spans 11 amino acids. CDR1 is DFQATT and CDR2 is SNEGSKA in the germline V gene (reference sequence). For the CDR3, the DNA is TGCAGTGCCGCACAGGGTTTCGAGCAGTACGTC. It specifies CSAAQGFEQYV.

This clone is a singleton in its sample. The chain has TRBV7-3 and TRBJ1-5, with 7 bases fitting TRBD1. Germline V CDR1 and CDR2: SGHTA, FQGTGA. The CDR3 length is 18 residues. Trimming removed 4 bases from V and 2 bases from J; junction bases left unmatched: 14. CDR3 DNA: TGTGCCAGCAGCTCCCAGGCAGGGGGGTGTAGGGGCAATCAGCCCCAGCATTTT. Translation gives CASSSQAGGCRGNQPQHF.

This chain joins TRBV7-2 and TRBJ2-6, with TRBD1 identical over 7 bases. Germline V gives CDR1 SGHTA, CDR2 FQGNSA. The CDR3 loop spans 18 amino acids. Losses at the gene ends were 5 bases for V and 0 bases for J; bases not matched to a gene: 10. The CDR3 sequence is CASSAHRDRLSGANVLTF. CDR3 nucleotides: TGTGCCAGCAGCGCCCACCGGGACAGACTCTCTGGGGCCAACGTCCTGACTTTC.

The V and J genes are TRBV21-1 and TRBJ2-7; TRBD2, the table's D call, lacks a check against the DNA. TRBV21-1 constitutes a pseudogene. CDR3 length: 16 amino acids. CDR3 nucleotide sequence: TGTGCCAGCAGCAGCGGGACCTGGTTCATATCCTACGAGCAGTACGTC. Translated: CASSSGTWFISYEQYV.

CDR3 amino acids: CASTGQLITGELFF. The CDR3 DNA follows: TGTGCCAGTACGGGACAGTTGATCACCGGGGAGCTGTTTTTT. This chain links TRBV28 with TRBJ2-2, with 7 bases identical to TRBD1. The ends lost 9 bases at V and 4 bases at J; junction bases unmatched: 8. The CDR3 length is 14 residues. Germline CDR1 is MDHEN and CDR2 is SYDVKM.

The chain carries TRBV6-5 and TRBJ2-2; 7 bases agree with TRBD1. Germline-derived CDR1 and CDR2 are MNHEY and SVGAGI. Trimming cost V 6 bases and J 1 base; bases outside gene matches: 5. CDR3 length: 15 residues. DNA of the CDR3: TGTGCCAGCAGGCCGACAGGGTTGAACACCGGGGAGCTGTTTTTT. It translates to CASRPTGLNTGELFF.

The V and J genes are TRBV7-9 and TRBJ1-4; 9 bases align to TRBD1. Trimming cost V 2 bases and J 8 bases; bases outside gene matches: 9. There are 16 residues in the CDR3. Germline CDR1 reads SEHNR; CDR2 reads FQNEAQ (reference sequence). CDR3 nucleotide sequence: TGTGCCAGCAGCTTACCGGGACAGGGCCTGGGGGAAAAACTGTTTTTT. This encodes CASSLPGQGLGEKLFF.

The chain has TRBV9 and TRBJ2-1, with 10 bases identical to TRBD1. CDR1 and CDR2 (germline): SGDLS, YYNGEE. The CDR3 contains 17 residues. The junction had 12 bases not matched to a gene; V was cut back by 4 bases and J by 5 bases. CDR3 DNA: TGTGCCAGCAGCAAACTTTCCGGGACAGGGGCAGACAATGAGCAGTTCTTC. It yields the protein CASSKLSGTGADNEQFF.

This sequence joins TRBV29-1 and TRBJ1-1; the D is unclear. Germline loops: CDR1 SQVTM, CDR2 ANQGSEA. The CDR3 extends over 11 amino acids. Deletions cut 5 bases from V and 4 bases from J, with 8 bases between. CDR3 nucleotide sequence: TGCAGCGTTTACGGGATCACTGAAGCTTTCTTT. Encoded protein: CSVYGITEAFF. Combining the CDR3 with reference TRBV29-1 and TRBJ1-1 gives the whole variable domain SAVISQKPSRDICQRGTSLTIQCQVDSQVTMMFWYRQQPGQSLTLIATANQGSEATYESGFVIDKFPISRPNLTFSTLTVSNMSPEDSSIYLCSVYGITEAFFGQGTRLTVV.

There are a few counts of this clone. This sequence joins TRBV3-1 (or the pseudogene TRBV3-2) and TRBJ2-1; 9 nucleotides align to TRBD1. The junction had 11 bases not matched to a gene; V was cut back by 2 bases and J by 15 bases. Looked up from germline, CDR1 is LGHDT and CDR2 is YNNKEL (reference sequence). This CDR3 has 14 residues. The CDR3 DNA reads TGTGCCAGCAGCCAAACGGGACAGGGTAGTGTTCCGTTCTTC. This translates into CASSQTGQGSVPFF.